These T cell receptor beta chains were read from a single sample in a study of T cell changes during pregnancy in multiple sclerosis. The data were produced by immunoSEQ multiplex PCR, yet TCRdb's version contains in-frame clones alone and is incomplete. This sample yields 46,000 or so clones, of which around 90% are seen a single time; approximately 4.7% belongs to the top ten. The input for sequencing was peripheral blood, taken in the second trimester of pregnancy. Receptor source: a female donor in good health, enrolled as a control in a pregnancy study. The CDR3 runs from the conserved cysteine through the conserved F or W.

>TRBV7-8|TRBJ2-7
CASRLGGGVEQYF
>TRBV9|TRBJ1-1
CASSAQPGQGEAFF
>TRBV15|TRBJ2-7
CATSVLPDTGLEQYF
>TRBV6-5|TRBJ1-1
CASRAGVGEAFF
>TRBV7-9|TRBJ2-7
CASSSLSGTRGEQYF
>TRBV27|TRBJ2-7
CASSSLKTSGALYEQYF
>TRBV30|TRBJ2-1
CAWSGAGRGEQFF
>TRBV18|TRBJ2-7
CASSASTSGVVYEQYF
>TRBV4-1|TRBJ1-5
CASSPQGAGNQPQHF
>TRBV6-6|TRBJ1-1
CASSRQMNTEAFF
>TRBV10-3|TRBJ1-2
CAISDTGGVGGGGYTF
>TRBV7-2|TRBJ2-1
CASSLAAGGGPTSGEQFF
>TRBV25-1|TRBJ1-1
CASSRGGQLTEAFF
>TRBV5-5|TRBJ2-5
CASSLIGGSQETQYF
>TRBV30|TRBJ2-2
CAWSETSGSTGELFF
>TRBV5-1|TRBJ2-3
CASSLTAGGPDTQYF
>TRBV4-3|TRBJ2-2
CASSLLGLAGGRDTGELFF
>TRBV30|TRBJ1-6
CALGANPNSPLHF
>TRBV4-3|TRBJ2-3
CASSQDGETGGGTQYF